Sequencing of this T cell receptor beta chain was carried out in a study of CD8 T cells in ankylosing spondylitis. Each CDR3 protein is one row after TCRdb ran MiXCR on the 5' RACE reads. The data show approximately 290,000 distinct CDR3 sequences, roughly 20% seen once. Comment on this clonotype: Its ends do not fully match the called genes, so a read error is possible.

Germline CDR1 is LGHDT and CDR2 is YNNKEL (reference sequence). This CDR3 comprises 19 residues. The source is a female donor with ankylosing spondylitis or in good health (not recorded which). The J gene is TRBJ2-3, the V gene TRBV3-1, with 9 bases lining up with TRBD1. Sequencing used blood, either unsorted or a sorted T cell fraction (not recorded which). The CDR3 bases are TGTGCCATCAGCCGAAGCACAGGGGGCCCGCAGTCTAGCACAGATACGCAGTATTTT. This sequence encodes CAISRSTGGPQSSTDTQYF.